Listed below are T cell receptor beta chains from one sample, sequenced in a study of blood T cell repertoires in COVID-19. The assay was immunoSEQ multiplex PCR, and TCRdb's table has in-frame clones only and misses some. The data contain approximately 130,000 clones, approximately 77% of them seen just once; the ten biggest clones take up around 18%. Specimen: peripheral blood. All receptors come from an older man with acute or convalescent COVID-19. The CDR3 runs from the conserved cysteine through the conserved F or W. A D gene is named only where the DNA matches it firmly. Size values are once, few and many counts, or a class for expanded clones, and some rows have none.

TGCGCCAGCAGCGCGGGACTAGCGAAGAACAATGAGCAGTTCTTC	CASSAGLAKNNEQFF	TRBJ2-1	.	TRBD2	TRBV5-1
TGTGCCAGCAGCTTGGCCGTAACCTACGAGCAGTACTTC	CASSLAVTYEQYF	TRBJ2-7	.	.	TRBV5-6
TGTGCCAGCGGGGGGACAGGGGGCTATAATTCACCCCTCCACTTT	CASGGTGGYNSPLHF	TRBJ1-6	.	TRBD1	TRBV6-5
TGTGCCAGCAGGAGAGCCCCTAACTATGGCTACACCTTC	CASRRAPNYGYTF	TRBJ1-2	.	.	TRBV2
TGTGCCAGCAGTACCAGGACAGGGGCCTATAATTCACCCCTCCACTTT	CASSTRTGAYNSPLHF	TRBJ1-6	.	TRBD1	TRBV6-6
TGTGCCAGCAGCCAAGGGACTGCGGATAATTCACCCCTCCACTTT	CASSQGTADNSPLHF	TRBJ1-6	few	.	TRBV4-2
TGTGCCAGCAGCGCAGGGTCAGATACGCAGTATTTT	CASSAGSDTQYF	TRBJ2-3	.	.	TRBV7-9
TGCGCCAGCAGCACAGAGGGACAGGGGGATGGCTACACCTTC	CASSTEGQGDGYTF	TRBJ1-2	.	TRBD1	TRBV5-1
TGTGCCAGCAGCAGGGACAGGGCGGGTGGCTACACCTTC	CASSRDRAGGYTF	TRBJ1-2	few	.	TRBV21-1
TGTGCCAGCAGGTCCCTATCGGAAAACATTCAGTACTTC	CASRSLSENIQYF	TRBJ2-4	.	.	TRBV2